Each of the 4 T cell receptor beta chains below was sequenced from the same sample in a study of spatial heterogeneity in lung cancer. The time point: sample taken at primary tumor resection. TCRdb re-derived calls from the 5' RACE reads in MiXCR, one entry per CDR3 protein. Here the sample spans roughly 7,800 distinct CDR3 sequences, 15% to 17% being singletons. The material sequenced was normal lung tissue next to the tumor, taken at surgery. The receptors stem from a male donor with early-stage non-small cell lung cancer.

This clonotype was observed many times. The CDR3 region is CASSPGRDLTYEQYF. As DNA, the CDR3 is TGCGCCAGCAGCCCGGGGAGGGACCTGACCTACGAGCAGTACTTC. The chain employs TRBV5-1 and TRBJ2-7, with TRBD2 identical over 7 bases. J gave up 2 bases and V 4 bases, and 9 bases lay outside the gene matches. Germline V gene lookup returns CDR1 SGHRS and CDR2 YFSETQ. CDR3 length equals 15 residues.

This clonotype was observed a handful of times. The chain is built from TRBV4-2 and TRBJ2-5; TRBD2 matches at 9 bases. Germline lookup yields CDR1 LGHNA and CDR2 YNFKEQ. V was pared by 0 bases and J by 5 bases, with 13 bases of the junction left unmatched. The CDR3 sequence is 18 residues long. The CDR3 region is CASSQEASGGPSVETQYF. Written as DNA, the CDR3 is TGTGCCAGCAGCCAAGAGGCCAGCGGGGGGCCCTCCGTCGAGACCCAGTACTTC.

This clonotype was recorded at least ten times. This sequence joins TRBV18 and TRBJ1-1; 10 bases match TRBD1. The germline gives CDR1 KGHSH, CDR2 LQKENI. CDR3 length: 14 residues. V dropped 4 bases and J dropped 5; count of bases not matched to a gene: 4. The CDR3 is CASSRDRGWTEAFF. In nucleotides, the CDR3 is TGTGCCAGCTCACGGGACAGGGGTTGGACTGAAGCTTTCTTT.

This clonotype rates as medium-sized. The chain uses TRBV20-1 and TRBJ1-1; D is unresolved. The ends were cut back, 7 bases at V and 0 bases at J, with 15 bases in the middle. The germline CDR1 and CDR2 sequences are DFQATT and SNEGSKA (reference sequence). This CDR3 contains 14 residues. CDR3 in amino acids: CSVKEPGMNTEAFF. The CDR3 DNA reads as TGCAGTGTCAAAGAGCCGGGGATGAACACTGAAGCTTTCTTT.